A selection of T cell receptor beta chains follows, all from one sample in a study of shared clonotypes between healthy human individuals. The table came from immunoSEQ multiplex PCR; TCRdb's copy has only in-frame clones and leaves some out. The table shows over 2 million clones, with 80% to 95% occurring only once. Sequenced: naive CD4+ T cells from PBMCs. The receptors were sampled from a man younger than 35 in good health. Some clones in this sample may be carry-over from other donors' samples. Each CDR3 is given with its conserved first and last residue. A D gene is named only where the DNA matches it firmly. Expanded clones are given a class, and other clones once, few, many or no size at all.

CASSSGLAGPPSTDTQYF | TGTGCCAGCAGCTCGGGACTAGCGGGCCCCCCCAGCACAGATACGCAGTATTTT | TRBD2 | TRBV7-2 | . | TRBJ2-3
CASSPRDRLGYGYTF | TGTGCCAGCAGCCCCCGAGACAGACTTGGGTATGGCTACACCTTC | . | TRBV6-5 | . | TRBJ1-2
CASSQDPTTLQHF | TGTGCCAGCAGCCAAGATCCGACAACGCTCCAGCATTTT | . | TRBV4-2 | few | TRBJ1-5
CASSFRTGPTSVDYEQYF | TGTGCCAGCAGTTTTAGGACAGGGCCGACTAGCGTTGACTACGAGCAGTACTTC | . | TRBV27 | . | TRBJ2-7
CASSLQGDSTDTQYF | TGCGCCAGCAGCTTACAAGGGGATAGCACAGATACGCAGTATTTT | . | TRBV5-1 | . | TRBJ2-3
CASRSDSTFSYNEQFF | TGTGCCAGCAGGAGTGACAGCACCTTCTCCTACAATGAGCAGTTCTTC | . | TRBV27 | . | TRBJ2-1
CASSLKKLTSGSYNEQFF | TGTGCCAGCAGCTTAAAGAAGCTCACTAGCGGCTCCTACAATGAGCAGTTCTTC | TRBD2 | TRBV7-3 | once | TRBJ2-1
CASSEQITDTQYF | TGTGCCAGCAGTGAACAGATCACAGATACGCAGTATTTT | . | TRBV25-1 | . | TRBJ2-3
CASSWRQLYSNQPQHF | TGTGCCAGCAGCTGGAGACAGCTGTATAGCAATCAGCCCCAGCATTTT | . | TRBV7-6 | . | TRBJ1-5
CASSQERQGGEQYF | TGCGCCAGCAGCCAAGAAAGACAGGGAGGCGAGCAGTACTTC | . | TRBV4-1 | . | TRBJ2-7
CASSLTGAHTDTQYF | TGTGCCAGCAGCCTTACAGGGGCACACACAGATACGCAGTATTTT | TRBD1 | TRBV7-2 | once | TRBJ2-3
CATSFPGTGREMQYF | TGTGCCACCAGCTTCCCCGGGACGGGGAGAGAAATGCAGTACTTC | . | TRBV15 | . | TRBJ2-7
CASSRDRGNYGYTF | TGTGCCAGCAGCCGAGACAGGGGAAACTATGGCTACACCTTC | TRBD1 | TRBV5-5 | . | TRBJ1-2
CSADLRYEQFF | TGCAGTGCCGACTTAAGGTATGAGCAGTTCTTC | . | TRBV20-1 | . | TRBJ2-1
CASSSPRGFGNTIYF | TGTGCCAGCAGCTCGCCGCGGGGGTTCGGAAACACCATATATTTT | . | TRBV5-8 | once | TRBJ1-3
CASSPAEDFYNEQFF | TGTGCCAGCTCGCCCGCGGAAGATTTCTACAATGAGCAGTTCTTC | . | TRBV7-7 | . | TRBJ2-1
CASSLFGGLVDEQYF | TGCGCCAGCAGCTTGTTCGGCGGGCTGGTAGACGAGCAGTACTTC | . | TRBV5-1 | . | TRBJ2-7
CASSLQGGAEAFF | TGTGCCAGCAGCCTGCAGGGTGGAGCTGAAGCTTTCTTT | . | TRBV7-3 | . | TRBJ1-1
CSAGTGVRETQYF | TGCAGCGCTGGGACAGGGGTACGGGAGACCCAGTACTTC | TRBD1 | TRBV29-1 | once | TRBJ2-5
CASSPQGTPISTDTQYF | TGTGCCAGCAGCCCACAGGGGACTCCCATCAGCACAGATACGCAGTATTTT | . | TRBV7-9 | . | TRBJ2-3
CASSPSGGGPTDTQYF | TGTGCCAGCAGCCCTAGCGGGGGGGGACCAACAGATACGCAGTATTTT | TRBD2 | TRBV7-2 | . | TRBJ2-3
CASSDRVNTEAFF | TGTGCCAGCAGTGACAGGGTGAACACTGAAGCTTTCTTT | . | TRBV25-1 | . | TRBJ1-1
CASSLRTAMNTEAFF | TGTGCCAGCAGTTTACGTACAGCCATGAACACTGAAGCTTTCTTT | . | TRBV27 | . | TRBJ1-1